Listed below are T cell receptor beta chains from one sample, sequenced in a study of T cell therapy after organ transplantation. Clones were sequenced by immunoSEQ multiplex PCR, and TCRdb holds only the in-frame ones, with some missing. The sample gives around 19,000 clones, about four fifths of which show up once; around a third is in the top ten. The antigens for these receptors are not known. The sequencing used CD8+ T cells from blood, collected after autologous CMV-specific T cell therapy. All receptors come from a human patient who had received a solid organ transplant and had CMV disease. Some T cells may trace back to the graft donor. CDR3s include the opening cysteine and the closing phenylalanine or tryptophan. Each record gives: D gene, V gene, clone size, J gene, CDR3 protein, CDR3 DNA. The D gene is left open where the match is weak. Size tells how often a clone was seen (once, few, many) or the class of an expanded clone, and some rows leave it out.

>-|TRBV4-3|once|TRBJ1-1
CASSQALRGTEAFF
TGCGCCAGCAGCCAAGCCCTTAGGGGGACTGAAGCTTTCTTT
>TRBD1|TRBV5-4|-|TRBJ2-7
CASSLGQGVYEQYF
TGTGCCAGCAGCCTGGGACAGGGGGTTTACGAGCAGTACTTC
>-|TRBV5-1|-|TRBJ2-1
CASSLGSSYNEQFF
TGCGCCAGCAGCTTGGGAAGCTCCTACAATGAGCAGTTCTTC
>-|TRBV28|-|TRBJ2-7
CASSFESGKDEQYF
TGTGCCAGCAGTTTCGAGTCAGGGAAAGACGAGCAGTACTTC
>-|TRBV9|-|TRBJ2-3
CASTSGSGVPDTQYF
TGTGCCAGCACCTCGGGTAGCGGAGTTCCTGATACGCAGTATTTT
>-|TRBV7-9|-|TRBJ2-3
CASSLVGVAASTDTQYF
TGTGCCAGCAGCTTAGTGGGGGTAGCGGCTAGCACAGATACGCAGTATTTT
>TRBD1|TRBV19|once|TRBJ2-7
CASKGDRGHEQYF
TGTGCCAGTAAAGGGGACAGGGGACACGAGCAGTACTTC
>-|TRBV10-3|-|TRBJ2-4
CAISESIGSKNIQYF
TGTGCCATCAGTGAGTCGATTGGGTCCAAAAACATTCAGTACTTC
>TRBD2|TRBV10-3|-|TRBJ2-3
CAISELMSGVADTQYF
TGTGCCATCAGTGAGTTAATGAGCGGGGTGGCAGATACGCAGTATTTT
>-|TRBV5-6|-|TRBJ2-7
CASSLMTYGVSYEQYF
TGTGCCAGCAGCTTGATGACGTATGGGGTTTCCTACGAGCAGTACTTC
>-|TRBV5-4|-|TRBJ2-1
CASSLDGTYNEQFF
TGTGCCAGCAGCTTGGACGGGACCTACAATGAGCAGTTCTTC
>-|TRBV6-5|-|TRBJ2-7
CASSYGGGGYEQYF
TGTGCCAGCAGTTACGGAGGGGGCGGGTACGAGCAGTACTTC
>TRBD2|TRBV27|-|TRBJ2-1
CASSLAGAYNEQFF
TGTGCCAGCAGTTTAGCGGGGGCCTACAATGAGCAGTTCTTC
>-|TRBV19|-|TRBJ1-1
CASSIWKEAFF
TGTGCCAGTAGTATTTGGAAAGAAGCTTTCTTT
>TRBD2|TRBV4-1|-|TRBJ2-1
CASSQVSSGALLLSEQFF
TGCGCCAGCAGCCAAGTGAGTAGCGGGGCGCTACTTTTAAGTGAGCAGTTCTTC
>-|TRBV27|once|TRBJ2-2
CASSSIPGELFF
TGTGCCAGCAGTTCCATCCCCGGGGAGCTGTTTTTT
>-|TRBV6-5|-|TRBJ1-2
CASSFEQGTYGYTF
TGTGCCAGCAGTTTTGAACAGGGAACCTATGGCTACACCTTC
>-|TRBV13|-|TRBJ2-7
CASSLEYSYEQYF
TGTGCCAGCAGCTTGGAATACAGCTACGAGCAGTACTTC
>-|TRBV6-1|-|TRBJ2-7
CASTDANEQYF
TGTGCCAGCACCGACGCGAACGAGCAGTACTTC
>-|TRBV27|-|TRBJ1-1
CASSFFGENTEAFF
TGTGCCAGCAGTTTTTTCGGGGAAAACACTGAAGCTTTCTTT
>-|TRBV5-1|-|TRBJ1-2
CASSLVAGTAYYGYTF
TGCGCCAGCAGCTTGGTCGCTGGCACAGCTTACTATGGCTACACCTTC
>-|TRBV20-1|-|TRBJ1-1
CSAPDTEAFF
TGCAGTGCTCCAGACACTGAAGCTTTCTTT
>-|TRBV11-2|-|TRBJ2-4
CASSLVEGSDIQYF
TGTGCCAGCAGCTTAGTAGAGGGTTCGGACATTCAGTACTTC
>-|TRBV5-8|few|TRBJ1-6
CASSLDTYNSPLHF
TGTGCCAGCAGCTTAGACACCTATAATTCACCCCTCCACTTT
>-|TRBV4-3|-|TRBJ1-1
CASSQEAEGRAFF
TGCGCCAGCAGCCAAGAGGCGGAAGGGCGGGCTTTCTTT
>-|TRBV27|-|TRBJ2-7
CASSLLQGGEQYF
TGTGCCAGCAGTTTATTACAGGGTGGCGAGCAGTACTTC